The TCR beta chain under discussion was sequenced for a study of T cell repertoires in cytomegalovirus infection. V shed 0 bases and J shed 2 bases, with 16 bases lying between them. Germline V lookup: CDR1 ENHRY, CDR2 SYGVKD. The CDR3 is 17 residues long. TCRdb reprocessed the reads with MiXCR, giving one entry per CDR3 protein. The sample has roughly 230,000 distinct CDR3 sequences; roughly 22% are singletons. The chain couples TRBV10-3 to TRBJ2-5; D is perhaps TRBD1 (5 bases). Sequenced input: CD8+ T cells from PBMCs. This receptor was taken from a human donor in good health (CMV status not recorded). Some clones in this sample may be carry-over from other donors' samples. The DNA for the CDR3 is TGTGCCATCAGTGAGTCGCGCCAGGGCAGACCTCAAGAGACCCAGTACTTC. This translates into CAISESRQGRPQETQYF.